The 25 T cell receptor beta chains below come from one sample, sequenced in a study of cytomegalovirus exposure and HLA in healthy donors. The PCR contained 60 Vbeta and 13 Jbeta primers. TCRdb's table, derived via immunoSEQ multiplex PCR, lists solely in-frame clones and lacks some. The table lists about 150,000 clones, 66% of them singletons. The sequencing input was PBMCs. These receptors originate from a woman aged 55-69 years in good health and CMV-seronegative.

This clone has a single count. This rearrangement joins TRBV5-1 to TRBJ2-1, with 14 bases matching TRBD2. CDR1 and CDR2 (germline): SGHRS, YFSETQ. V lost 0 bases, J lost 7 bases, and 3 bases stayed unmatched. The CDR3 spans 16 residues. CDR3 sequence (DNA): TGCGCCAGCAGCTTGGGACTAGCGGGAGGGGGGAATGAGCAGTTCTTC. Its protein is CASSLGLAGGGNEQFF.

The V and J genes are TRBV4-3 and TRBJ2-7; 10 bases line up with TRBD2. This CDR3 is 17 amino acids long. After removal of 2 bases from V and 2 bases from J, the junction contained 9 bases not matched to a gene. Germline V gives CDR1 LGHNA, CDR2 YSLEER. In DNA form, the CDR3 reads TGCGCCAGCAGCCAAATCTTAGCGGGGGGTTCAGCCTACGAGCAGTACTTC. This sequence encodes CASSQILAGGSAYEQYF.

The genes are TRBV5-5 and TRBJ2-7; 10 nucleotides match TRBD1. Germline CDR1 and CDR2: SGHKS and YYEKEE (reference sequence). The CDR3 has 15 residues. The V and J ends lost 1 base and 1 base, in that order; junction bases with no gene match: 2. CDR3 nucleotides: TGTGCCAGCAGCTTGTGGACAGGGGGGTCCTACGAGCAGTACTTC. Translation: CASSLWTGGSYEQYF.

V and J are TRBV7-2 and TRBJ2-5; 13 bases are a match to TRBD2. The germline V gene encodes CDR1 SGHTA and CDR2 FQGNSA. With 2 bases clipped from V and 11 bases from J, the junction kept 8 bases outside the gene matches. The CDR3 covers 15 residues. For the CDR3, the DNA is TGTGCCAGCAGCTTAATTGTACTAGCGGGGGGGGAGCAGTACTTC. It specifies CASSLIVLAGGEQYF.

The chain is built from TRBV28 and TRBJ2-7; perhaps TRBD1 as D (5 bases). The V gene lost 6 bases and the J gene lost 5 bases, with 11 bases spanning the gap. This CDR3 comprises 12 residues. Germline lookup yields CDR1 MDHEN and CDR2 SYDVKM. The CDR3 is CASSSGLHEQYF. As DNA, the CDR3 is TGTGCCAGCAGCTCAGGGCTCCACGAGCAGTACTTC. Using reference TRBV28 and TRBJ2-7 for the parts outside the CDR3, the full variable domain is DVKVTQSSRYLVKRTGEKVFLECVQDMDHENMFWYRQDPGLGLRLIYFSYDVKMKEKGDIPEGYSVSREKKERFSLILESASTNQTSMYLCASSSGLHEQYFGPGTRLTVT.

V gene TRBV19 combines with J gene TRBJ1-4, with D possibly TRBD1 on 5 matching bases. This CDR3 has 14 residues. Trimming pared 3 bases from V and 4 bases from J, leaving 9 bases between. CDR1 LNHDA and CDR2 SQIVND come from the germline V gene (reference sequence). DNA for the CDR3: TGTGCCAGTAGTATCCGACAGATTAATGAAAAACTGTTTTTT. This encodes CASSIRQINEKLFF.

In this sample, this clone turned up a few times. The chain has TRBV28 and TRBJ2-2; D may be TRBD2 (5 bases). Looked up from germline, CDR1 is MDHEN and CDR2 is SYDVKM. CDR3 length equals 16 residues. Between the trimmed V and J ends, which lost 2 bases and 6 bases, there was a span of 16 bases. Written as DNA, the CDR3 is TGTGCCAGCAGTTTACCGGTCCCCGGGGTAGCCGGGGAGCTGTTTTTT. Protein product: CASSLPVPGVAGELFF.

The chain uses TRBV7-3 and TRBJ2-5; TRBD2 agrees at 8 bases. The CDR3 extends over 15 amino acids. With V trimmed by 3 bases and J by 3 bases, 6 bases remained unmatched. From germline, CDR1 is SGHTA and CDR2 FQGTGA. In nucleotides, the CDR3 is TGTGCCAGCAGCTTTAGCGGGGACCCTAAAGAGACCCAGTACTTC. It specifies CASSFSGDPKETQYF.

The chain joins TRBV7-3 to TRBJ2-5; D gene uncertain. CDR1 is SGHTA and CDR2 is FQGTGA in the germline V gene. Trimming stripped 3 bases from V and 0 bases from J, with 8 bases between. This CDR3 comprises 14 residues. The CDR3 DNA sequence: TGTGCCAGCAGCTTTCTGGGCAACCAAGAGACCCAGTACTTC. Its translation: CASSFLGNQETQYF. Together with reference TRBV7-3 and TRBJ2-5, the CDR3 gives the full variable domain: GAGVSQTPSNKVTEKGKYVELRCDPISGHTALYWYRQSLGQGPEFLIYFQGTGAADDSGLPNDRFFAVRPEGSVSTLKIQRTERGDSAVYLCASSFLGNQETQYFGPGTRLLVL.

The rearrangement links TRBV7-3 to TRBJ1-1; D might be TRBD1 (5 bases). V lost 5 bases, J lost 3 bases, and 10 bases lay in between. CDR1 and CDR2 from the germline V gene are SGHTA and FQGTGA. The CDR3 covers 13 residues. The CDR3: CASSRTRDTEAFF. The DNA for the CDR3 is TGTGCCAGCAGCCGGACAAGGGACACTGAAGCTTTCTTT.

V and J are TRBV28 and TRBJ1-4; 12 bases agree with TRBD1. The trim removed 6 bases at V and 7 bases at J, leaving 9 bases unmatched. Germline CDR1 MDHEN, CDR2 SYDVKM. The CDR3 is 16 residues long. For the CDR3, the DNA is TGTGCCAGCAGGGGCGGGGGGACAGGGGGCGCTGAAAAACTGTTTTTT. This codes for CASRGGGTGGAEKLFF.

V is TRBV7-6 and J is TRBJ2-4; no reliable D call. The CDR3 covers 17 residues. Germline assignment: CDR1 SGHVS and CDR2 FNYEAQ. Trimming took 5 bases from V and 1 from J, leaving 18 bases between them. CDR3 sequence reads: CASSPSMPDMAKNIQYF. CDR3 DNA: TGTGCCAGCAGCCCAAGCATGCCTGATATGGCCAAAAACATTCAGTACTTC. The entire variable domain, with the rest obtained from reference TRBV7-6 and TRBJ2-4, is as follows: GAGVSQSPRYKVTKRGQDVALRCDPISGHVSLYWYRQALGQGPEFLTYFNYEAQQDKSGLPNDRFSAERPEGSISTLTIQRTEQRDSAMYRCASSPSMPDMAKNIQYFGAGTRLSVL.

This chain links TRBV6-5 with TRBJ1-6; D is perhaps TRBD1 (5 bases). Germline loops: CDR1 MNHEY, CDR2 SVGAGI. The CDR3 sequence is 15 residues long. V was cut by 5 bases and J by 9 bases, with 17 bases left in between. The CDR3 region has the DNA TGTGCCAGCAGTGGTGGGGGGGGTCGTGGTTCACCCCTCCACTTT. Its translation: CASSGGGGRGSPLHF.

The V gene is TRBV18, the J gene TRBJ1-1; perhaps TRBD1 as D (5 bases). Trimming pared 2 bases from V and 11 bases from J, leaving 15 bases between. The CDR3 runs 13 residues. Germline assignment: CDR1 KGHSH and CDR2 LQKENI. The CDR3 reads CASSPVRALKAFF. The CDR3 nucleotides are TGTGCCAGCTCACCAGTCAGGGCTCTAAAGGCTTTCTTT.

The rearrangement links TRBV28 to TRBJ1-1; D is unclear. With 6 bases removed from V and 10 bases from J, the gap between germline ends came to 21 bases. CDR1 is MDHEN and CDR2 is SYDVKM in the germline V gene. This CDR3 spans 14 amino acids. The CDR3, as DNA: TGTGCCAGCAGATCCCAAGGACTCGGGTGGGGAGCTTTCTTT. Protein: CASRSQGLGWGAFF.

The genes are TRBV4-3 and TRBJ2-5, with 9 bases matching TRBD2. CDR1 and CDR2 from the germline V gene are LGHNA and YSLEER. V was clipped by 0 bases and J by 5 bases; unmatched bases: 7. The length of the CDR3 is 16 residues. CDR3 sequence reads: CASSQDFGTSWETQYF. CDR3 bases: TGCGCCAGCAGCCAAGATTTCGGGACTAGCTGGGAGACCCAGTACTTC.

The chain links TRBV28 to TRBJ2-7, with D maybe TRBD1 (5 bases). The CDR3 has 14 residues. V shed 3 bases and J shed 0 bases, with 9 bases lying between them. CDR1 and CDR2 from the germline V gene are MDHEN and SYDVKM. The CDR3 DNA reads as TGTGCCAGCAGTTTTTCTCAGGGCTCCTACGAGCAGTACTTC. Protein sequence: CASSFSQGSYEQYF.

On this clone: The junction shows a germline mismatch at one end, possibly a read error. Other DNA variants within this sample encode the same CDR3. CDR3 DNA: TGTGCCAGCAGCTTACCCAGGACAGTGAAGAACACCGAAGCTTTCTTT. It is translated as CASSLPRTVKNTEAFF. This rearrangement joins TRBV7-9 to TRBJ1-1; a possible D gene is TRBD1 (6 bases). Per germline, CDR1 SEHNR and CDR2 FQNEAQ (reference sequence). This CDR3 spans 16 amino acids. Based on the CDR3 plus reference TRBV7-9 and TRBJ1-1, the full variable domain is DTGVSQNPRHKITKRGQNVTFRCDPISEHNRLYWYRQTLGQGPEFLTYFQNEAQLEKSRLLSDRFSAERPKGSFSTLEIQRTEQGDSAMYLCASSLPRTVKNTEAFFGQGTRLTVV.

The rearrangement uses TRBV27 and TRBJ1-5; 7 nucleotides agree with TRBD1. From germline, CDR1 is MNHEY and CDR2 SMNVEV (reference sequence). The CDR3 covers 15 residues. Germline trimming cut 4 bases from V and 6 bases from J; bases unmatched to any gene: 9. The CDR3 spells CASSSRQGPAQPQHF. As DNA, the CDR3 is TGTGCCAGCAGTTCCCGACAGGGTCCCGCTCAGCCCCAGCATTTT.

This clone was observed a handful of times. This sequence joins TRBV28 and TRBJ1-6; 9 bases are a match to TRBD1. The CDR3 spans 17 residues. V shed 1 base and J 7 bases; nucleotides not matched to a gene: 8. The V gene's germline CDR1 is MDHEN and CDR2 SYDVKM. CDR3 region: CASSLSGTGSGNSPLHF. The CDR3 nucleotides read TGTGCCAGCAGTTTATCGGGGACAGGGTCGGGGAATTCACCCCTCCACTTT.

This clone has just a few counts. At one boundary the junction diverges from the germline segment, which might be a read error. CDR3 protein: CSSSLVGGGAVDTQYF. The CDR3, as DNA: TGTTCCAGCAGCTTAGTAGGCGGGGGGGCCGTAGATACGCAGTATTTT. The gene calls are TRBV7-9 and TRBJ2-3, with 9 bases identical to TRBD2. Germline V gives CDR1 SEHNR, CDR2 FQNEAQ (reference sequence). CDR3 length: 16 residues.

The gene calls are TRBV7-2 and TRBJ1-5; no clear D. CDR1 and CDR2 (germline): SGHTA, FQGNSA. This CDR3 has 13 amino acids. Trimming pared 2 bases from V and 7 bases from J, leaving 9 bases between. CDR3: CASSLTRAQPQHF. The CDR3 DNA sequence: TGTGCCAGCAGCTTAACGAGGGCGCAGCCCCAGCATTTT.

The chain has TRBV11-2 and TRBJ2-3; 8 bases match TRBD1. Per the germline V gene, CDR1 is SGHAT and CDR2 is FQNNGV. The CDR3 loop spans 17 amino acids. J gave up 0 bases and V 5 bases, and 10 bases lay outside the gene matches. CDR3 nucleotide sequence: TGTGCCAGCAGCCCTATGGGACAGGCTATTAGCACAGATACGCAGTATTTT. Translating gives CASSPMGQAISTDTQYF.

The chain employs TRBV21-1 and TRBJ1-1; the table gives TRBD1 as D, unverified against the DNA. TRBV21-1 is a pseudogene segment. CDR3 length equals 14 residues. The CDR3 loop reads CASSIGTANPRAFF. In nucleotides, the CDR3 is TGTGCCAGCAGCATCGGGACAGCTAATCCCCGAGCTTTCTTT.

This CDR3 reads CASSPWGGNYGYTF. The CDR3, as DNA: TGTGCCAGCTCCCCATGGGGGGGTAACTATGGCTACACCTTC. The chain combines TRBV18 with TRBJ1-2; maybe TRBD1 (5 bases). Trimming took 6 bases from V and 1 from J, leaving 12 bases between them. The CDR3 spans 14 residues. Germline CDR1 is KGHSH and CDR2 is LQKENI.